The TCR beta chain under discussion was sequenced for a study of control samples from healthy donors and cancer patients. In germline, CDR1 is SGHDN, CDR2 FVKESK. The CDR3 totals 12 residues. The V end lost 1 base, the J end lost 12 bases, and 10 bases lay between the germline ends. Repertoires were generated with immunoSEQ multiplex PCR, while TCRdb's copy carries only in-frame clones and drops some. The data contain roughly 130,000 clones, 75% to 95% of them seen just once; the ten biggest clones take up 2% to 2.5%. This clonotype was obtained from a man aged 18 to 30 in good health. The J gene is TRBJ2-1, the V gene TRBV14, with no clear D. The specimen was blood. CDR3 protein: CASSQGNAGQFF. In DNA, the CDR3 is TGTGCCAGCAGCCAAGGGAATGCCGGGCAGTTCTTC.